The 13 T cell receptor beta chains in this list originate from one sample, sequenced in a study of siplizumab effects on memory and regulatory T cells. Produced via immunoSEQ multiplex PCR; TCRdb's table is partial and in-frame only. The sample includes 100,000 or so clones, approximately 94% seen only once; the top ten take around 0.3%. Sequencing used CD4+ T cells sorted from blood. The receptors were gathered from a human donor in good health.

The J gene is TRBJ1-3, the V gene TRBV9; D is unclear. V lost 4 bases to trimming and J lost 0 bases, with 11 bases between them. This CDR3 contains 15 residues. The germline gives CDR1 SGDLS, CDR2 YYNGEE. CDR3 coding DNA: TGTGCCAGCAGCCGGGATCCCCGCTCTGGAAACACCATATATTTT. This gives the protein CASSRDPRSGNTIYF.

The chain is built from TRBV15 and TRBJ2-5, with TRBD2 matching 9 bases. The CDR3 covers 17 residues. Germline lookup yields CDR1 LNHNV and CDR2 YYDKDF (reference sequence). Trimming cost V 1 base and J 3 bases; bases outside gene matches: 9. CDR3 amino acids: CATSRADPLAGEETQYF. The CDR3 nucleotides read TGTGCCACCAGCAGAGCGGACCCCTTAGCGGGGGAAGAGACCCAGTACTTC.

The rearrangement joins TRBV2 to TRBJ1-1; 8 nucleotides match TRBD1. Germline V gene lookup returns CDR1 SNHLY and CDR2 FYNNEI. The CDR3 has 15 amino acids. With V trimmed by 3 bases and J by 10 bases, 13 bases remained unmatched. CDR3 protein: CASSDRGQAGRGAFF. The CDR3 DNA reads TGTGCCAGCAGTGACCGGGGACAGGCAGGCCGGGGAGCTTTCTTT. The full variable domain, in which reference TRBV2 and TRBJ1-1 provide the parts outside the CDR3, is EPEVTQTPSHQVTQMGQEVILRCVPISNHLYFYWYRQILGQKVEFLVSFYNNEISEKSEIFDDQFSVERPDGSNFTLKIRSTKLEDSAMYFCASSDRGQAGRGAFFGQGTRLTVV.

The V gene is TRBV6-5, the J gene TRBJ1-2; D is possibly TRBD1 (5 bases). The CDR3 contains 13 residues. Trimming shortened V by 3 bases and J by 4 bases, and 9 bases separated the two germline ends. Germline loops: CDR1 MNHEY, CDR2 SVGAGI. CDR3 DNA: TGTGCCAGCAGTTATAGACAGACCTATGGCTACACCTTC. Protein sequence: CASSYRQTYGYTF.

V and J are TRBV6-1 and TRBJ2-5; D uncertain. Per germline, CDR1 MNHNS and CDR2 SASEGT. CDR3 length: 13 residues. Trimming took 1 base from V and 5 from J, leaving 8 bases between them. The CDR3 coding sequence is TGTGCCAGCAGTGAAGTCACAATCGAGACCCAGTACTTC. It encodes CASSEVTIETQYF.

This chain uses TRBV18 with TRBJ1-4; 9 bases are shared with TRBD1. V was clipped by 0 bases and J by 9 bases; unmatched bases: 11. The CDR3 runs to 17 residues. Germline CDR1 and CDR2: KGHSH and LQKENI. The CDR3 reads CASSPPGGTGSRKKLFF. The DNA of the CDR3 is TGTGCCAGCTCACCACCGGGTGGGACAGGGAGTCGGAAAAAACTGTTTTTT.

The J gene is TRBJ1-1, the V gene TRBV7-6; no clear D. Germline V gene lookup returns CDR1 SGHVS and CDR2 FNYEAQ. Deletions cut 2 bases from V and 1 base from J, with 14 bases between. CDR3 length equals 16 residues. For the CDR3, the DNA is TGTGCCAGCAGCTTATATTCCGGCAGATCGAACACTGAAGCTTTCTTT. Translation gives CASSLYSGRSNTEAFF.

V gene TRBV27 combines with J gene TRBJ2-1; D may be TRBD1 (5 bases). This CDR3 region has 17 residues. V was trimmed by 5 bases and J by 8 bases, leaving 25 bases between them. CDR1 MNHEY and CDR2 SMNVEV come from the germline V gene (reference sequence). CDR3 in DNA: TGTGCCAGCAGTGTAGGCGCAGGGTTCCAACGGAGTGATGAGCAGTTCTTC. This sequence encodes CASSVGAGFQRSDEQFF.

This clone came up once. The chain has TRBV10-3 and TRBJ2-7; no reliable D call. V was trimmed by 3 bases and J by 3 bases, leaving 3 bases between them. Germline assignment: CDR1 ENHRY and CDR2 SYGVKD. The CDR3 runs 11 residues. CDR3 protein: CAISDLYEQYF. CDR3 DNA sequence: TGTGCCATCAGTGATCTCTACGAGCAGTACTTC.

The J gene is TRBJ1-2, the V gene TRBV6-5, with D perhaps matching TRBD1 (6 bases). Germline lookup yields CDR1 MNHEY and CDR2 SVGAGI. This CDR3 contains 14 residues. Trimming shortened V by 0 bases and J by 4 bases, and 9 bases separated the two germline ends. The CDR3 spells CASSYSGGSYGYTF. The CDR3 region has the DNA TGTGCCAGCAGTTACTCAGGGGGGTCCTATGGCTACACCTTC.

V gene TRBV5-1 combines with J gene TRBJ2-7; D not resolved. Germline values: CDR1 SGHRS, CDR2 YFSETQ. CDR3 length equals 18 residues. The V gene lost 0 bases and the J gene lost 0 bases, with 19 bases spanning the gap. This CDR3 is CASSLAENGRLSSYEQYF. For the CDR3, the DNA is TGCGCCAGCAGCTTGGCCGAAAATGGACGGCTCTCCTCCTACGAGCAGTACTTC.

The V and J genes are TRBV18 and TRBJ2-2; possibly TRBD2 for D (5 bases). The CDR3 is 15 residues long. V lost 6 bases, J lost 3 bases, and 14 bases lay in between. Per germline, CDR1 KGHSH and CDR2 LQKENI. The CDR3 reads CASSAGVEDTGELFF. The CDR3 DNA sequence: TGTGCCAGCTCCGCCGGGGTGGAGGACACCGGGGAGCTGTTTTTT.

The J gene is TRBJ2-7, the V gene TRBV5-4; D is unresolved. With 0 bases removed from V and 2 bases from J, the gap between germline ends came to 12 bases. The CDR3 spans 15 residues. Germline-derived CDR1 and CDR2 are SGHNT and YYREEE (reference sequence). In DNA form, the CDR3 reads TGTGCCAGCAGCTTGGACGGGCGAAGAGCCTACGAGCAGTACTTC. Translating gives CASSLDGRRAYEQYF.